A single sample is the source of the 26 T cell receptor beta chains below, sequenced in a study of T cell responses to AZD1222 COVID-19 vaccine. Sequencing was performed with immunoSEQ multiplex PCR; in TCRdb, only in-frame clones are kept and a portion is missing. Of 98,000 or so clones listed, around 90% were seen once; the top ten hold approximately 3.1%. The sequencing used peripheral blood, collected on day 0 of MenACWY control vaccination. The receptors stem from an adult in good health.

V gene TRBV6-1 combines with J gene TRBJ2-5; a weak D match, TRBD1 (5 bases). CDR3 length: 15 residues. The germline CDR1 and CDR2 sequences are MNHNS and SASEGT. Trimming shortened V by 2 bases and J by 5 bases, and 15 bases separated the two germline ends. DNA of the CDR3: TGTGCCAGCAGTGAACGTGGGGCGAATCGGGAGACCCAGTACTTC. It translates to CASSERGANRETQYF.

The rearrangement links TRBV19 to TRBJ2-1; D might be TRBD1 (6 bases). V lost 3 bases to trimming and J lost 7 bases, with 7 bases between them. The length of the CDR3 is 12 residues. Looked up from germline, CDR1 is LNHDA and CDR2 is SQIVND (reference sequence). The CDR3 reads CASSITGNEQFF. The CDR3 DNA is TGTGCCAGTAGTATCACAGGGAATGAGCAGTTCTTC.

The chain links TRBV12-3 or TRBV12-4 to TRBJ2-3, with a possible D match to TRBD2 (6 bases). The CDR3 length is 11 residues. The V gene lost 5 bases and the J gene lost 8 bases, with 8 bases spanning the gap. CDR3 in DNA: TGTGCCAGCAGTCTGGGAGGTACGCAGTATTTT. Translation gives CASSLGGTQYF.

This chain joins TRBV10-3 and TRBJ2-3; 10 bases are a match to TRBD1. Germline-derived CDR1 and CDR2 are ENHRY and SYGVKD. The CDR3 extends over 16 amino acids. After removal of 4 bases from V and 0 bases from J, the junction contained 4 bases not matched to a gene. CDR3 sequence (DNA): TGTGCCATCAGTGGAGACAGGGGGCTAAGCACAGATACGCAGTATTTT. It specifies CAISGDRGLSTDTQYF.

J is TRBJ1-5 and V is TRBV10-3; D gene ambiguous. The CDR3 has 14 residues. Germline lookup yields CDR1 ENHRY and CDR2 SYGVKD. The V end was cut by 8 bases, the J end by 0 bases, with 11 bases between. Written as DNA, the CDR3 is TGTGCCATCGCTGAACAGAATAGCAATCAGCCCCAGCATTTT. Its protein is CAIAEQNSNQPQHF.

The CDR3: CATSDLGTSSYNSPLHF. Written as DNA, the CDR3 is TGTGCCACCAGTGATTTGGGGACGAGCTCCTATAATTCACCCCTCCACTTT. This sequence joins TRBV24-1 and TRBJ1-6; possible D gene TRBD1, 5 bases. The CDR3 covers 17 residues. In germline, CDR1 is KGHDR, CDR2 SFDVKD. The germline V and J ends were trimmed by 0 bases and 0 bases, with 8 bases remaining between them.

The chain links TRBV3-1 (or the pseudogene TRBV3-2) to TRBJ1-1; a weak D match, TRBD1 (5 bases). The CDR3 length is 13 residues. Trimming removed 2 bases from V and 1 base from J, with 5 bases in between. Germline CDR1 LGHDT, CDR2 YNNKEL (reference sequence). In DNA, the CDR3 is TGTGCCAGCAGCCAACAGGGGAACACTGAAGCTTTCTTT. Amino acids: CASSQQGNTEAFF.

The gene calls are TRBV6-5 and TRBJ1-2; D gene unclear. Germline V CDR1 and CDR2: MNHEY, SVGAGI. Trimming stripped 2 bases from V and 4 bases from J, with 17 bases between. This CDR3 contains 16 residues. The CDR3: CASSYDVRELSYGYTF. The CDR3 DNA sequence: TGTGCCAGCAGTTACGATGTGAGGGAGTTAAGCTATGGCTACACCTTC.

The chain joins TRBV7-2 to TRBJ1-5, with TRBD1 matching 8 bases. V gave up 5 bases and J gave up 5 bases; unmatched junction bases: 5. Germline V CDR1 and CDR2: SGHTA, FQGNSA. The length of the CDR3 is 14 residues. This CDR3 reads CASSPQGGYQPQHF. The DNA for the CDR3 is TGTGCCAGCAGCCCACAGGGGGGATATCAGCCCCAGCATTTT.

This chain's CDR3 is CASSPSTVTATNEKLFF. The CDR3 DNA reads TGCGCCAGCAGCCCCTCTACCGTCACAGCAACTAATGAAAAACTGTTTTTT. The J gene is TRBJ1-4, the V gene TRBV4-3; D unclear. Trimming pared 4 bases from V and 0 bases from J, leaving 15 bases between. This CDR3 region has 17 residues. The germline CDR1 and CDR2 sequences are LGHNA and YSLEER.

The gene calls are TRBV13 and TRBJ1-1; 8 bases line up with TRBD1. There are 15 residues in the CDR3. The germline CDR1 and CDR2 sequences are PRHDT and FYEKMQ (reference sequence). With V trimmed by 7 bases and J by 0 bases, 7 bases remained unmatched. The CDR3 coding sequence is TGTGCCAGCATGGGACAGGTGGCAATGAACACTGAAGCTTTCTTT. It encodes CASMGQVAMNTEAFF.

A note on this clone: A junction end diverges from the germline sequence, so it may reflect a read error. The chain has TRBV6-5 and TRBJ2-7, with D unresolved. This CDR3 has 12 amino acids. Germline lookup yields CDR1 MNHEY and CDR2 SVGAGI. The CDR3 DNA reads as TGTGCCAGCAGTGACTCATCCCCCGAGCAGTACTTC. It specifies CASSDSSPEQYF.

CDR3 DNA sequence: TGTGCCAGCAGCTTCGTCCGACAGGGGGGCCTTGGCTACACCTTC. Its protein product is CASSFVRQGGLGYTF. This chain connects TRBV7-9 to TRBJ1-2; the match to TRBD1 covers 9 bases. V lost 3 bases to trimming and J lost 7 bases; unmatched junction nucleotides: 9. There are 15 residues in the CDR3. Germline CDR1 reads SEHNR; CDR2 reads FQNEAQ (reference sequence).

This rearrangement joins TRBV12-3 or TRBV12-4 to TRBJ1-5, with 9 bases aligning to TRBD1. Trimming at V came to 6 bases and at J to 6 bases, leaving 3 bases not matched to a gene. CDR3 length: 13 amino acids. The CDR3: CASSYRGLQPQHF. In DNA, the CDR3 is TGTGCCAGCAGCTACAGGGGGCTTCAGCCCCAGCATTTT.

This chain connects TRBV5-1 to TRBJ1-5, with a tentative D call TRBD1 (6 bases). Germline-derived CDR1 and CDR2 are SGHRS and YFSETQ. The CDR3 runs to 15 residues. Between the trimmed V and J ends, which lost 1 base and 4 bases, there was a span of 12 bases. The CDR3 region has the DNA TGCGCCAGCAGCTTGCAACCAGGGGTGAATCAGCCCCAGCATTTT. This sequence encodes CASSLQPGVNQPQHF. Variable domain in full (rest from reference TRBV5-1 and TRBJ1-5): KAGVTQTPRYLIKTRGQQVTLSCSPISGHRSVSWYQQTPGQGLQFLFEYFSETQRNKGNFPGRFSGRQFSNSRSEMNVSTLELGDSALYLCASSLQPGVNQPQHFGDGTRLSIL.

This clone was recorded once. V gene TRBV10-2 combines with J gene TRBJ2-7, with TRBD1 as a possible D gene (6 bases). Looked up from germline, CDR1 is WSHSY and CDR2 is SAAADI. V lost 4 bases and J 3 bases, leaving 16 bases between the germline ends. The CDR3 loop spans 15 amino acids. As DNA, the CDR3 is TGCGCCAGCAGTGCCCGGGACACGGTAAGCTACGAGCAGTACTTC. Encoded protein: CASSARDTVSYEQYF.

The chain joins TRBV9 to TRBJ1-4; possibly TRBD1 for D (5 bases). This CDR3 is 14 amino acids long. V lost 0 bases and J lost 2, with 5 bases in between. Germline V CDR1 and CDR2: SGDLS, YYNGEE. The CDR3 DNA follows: TGTGCCAGCAGCGTAGAGGGGACTAATGAAAAACTGTTTTTT. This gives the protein CASSVEGTNEKLFF. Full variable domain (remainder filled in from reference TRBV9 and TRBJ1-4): DSGVTQTPKHLITATGQRVTLRCSPRSGDLSVYWYQQSLDQGLQFLIQYYNGEERAKGNILERFSAQQFPDLHSELNLSSLELGDSALYFCASSVEGTNEKLFFGSGTQLSVL.

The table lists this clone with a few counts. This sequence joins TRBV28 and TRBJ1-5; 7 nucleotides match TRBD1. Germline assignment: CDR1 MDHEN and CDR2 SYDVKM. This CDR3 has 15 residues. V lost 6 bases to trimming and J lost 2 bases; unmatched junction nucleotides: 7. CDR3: CASRYSDRGNQPQHF. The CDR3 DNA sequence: TGTGCCAGCAGATACTCAGACAGGGGCAATCAGCCCCAGCATTTT.

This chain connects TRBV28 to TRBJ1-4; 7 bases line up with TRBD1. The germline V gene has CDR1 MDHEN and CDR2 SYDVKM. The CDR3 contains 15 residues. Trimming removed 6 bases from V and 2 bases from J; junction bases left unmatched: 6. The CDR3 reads CASSLTGATNEKLFF. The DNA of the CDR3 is TGTGCCAGCAGCCTCACAGGGGCTACTAATGAAAAACTGTTTTTT.

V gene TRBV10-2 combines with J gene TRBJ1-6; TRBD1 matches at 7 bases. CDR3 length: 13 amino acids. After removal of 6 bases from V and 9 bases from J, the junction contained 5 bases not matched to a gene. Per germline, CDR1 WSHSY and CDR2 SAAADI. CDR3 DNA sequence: TGCGCCAGCAGCACAGGGGAGAGTTCACCCCTCCACTTT. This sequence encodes CASSTGESSPLHF.

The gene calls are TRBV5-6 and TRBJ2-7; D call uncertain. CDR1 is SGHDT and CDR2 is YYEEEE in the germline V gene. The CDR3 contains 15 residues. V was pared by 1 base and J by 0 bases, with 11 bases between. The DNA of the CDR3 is TGTGCCAGCAGCTTGTTTTCAGGAAGCTCCTACGAGCAGTACTTC. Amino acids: CASSLFSGSSYEQYF. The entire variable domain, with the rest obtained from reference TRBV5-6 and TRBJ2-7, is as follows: DAGVTQSPTHLIKTRGQQVTLRCSPKSGHDTVSWYQQALGQGPQFIFQYYEEEERQRGNFPDRFSGHQFPNYSSELNVNALLLGDSALYLCASSLFSGSSYEQYFGPGTRLTVT.

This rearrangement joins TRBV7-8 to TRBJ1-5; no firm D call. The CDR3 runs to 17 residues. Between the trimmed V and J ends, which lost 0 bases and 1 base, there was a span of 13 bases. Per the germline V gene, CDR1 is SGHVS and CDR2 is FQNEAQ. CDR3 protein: CASSLAPKAISNQPQHF. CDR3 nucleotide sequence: TGTGCCAGCAGCTTAGCCCCCAAGGCAATCAGCAATCAGCCCCAGCATTTT.

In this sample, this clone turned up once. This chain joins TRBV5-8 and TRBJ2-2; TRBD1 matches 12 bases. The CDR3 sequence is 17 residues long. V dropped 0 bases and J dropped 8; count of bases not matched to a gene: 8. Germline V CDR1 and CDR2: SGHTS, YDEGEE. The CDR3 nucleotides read TGTGCCAGCAGCTTGGGGCCGGGACAGGGGGCCCCAGGGGAGCTGTTTTTT. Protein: CASSLGPGQGAPGELFF.

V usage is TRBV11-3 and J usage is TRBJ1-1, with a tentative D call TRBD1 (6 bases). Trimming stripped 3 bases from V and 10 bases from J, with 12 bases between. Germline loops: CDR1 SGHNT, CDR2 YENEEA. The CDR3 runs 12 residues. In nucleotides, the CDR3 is TGTGCCAGCAGCTTGGAAGGGGGTCGAGCTTTCTTT. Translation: CASSLEGGRAFF.

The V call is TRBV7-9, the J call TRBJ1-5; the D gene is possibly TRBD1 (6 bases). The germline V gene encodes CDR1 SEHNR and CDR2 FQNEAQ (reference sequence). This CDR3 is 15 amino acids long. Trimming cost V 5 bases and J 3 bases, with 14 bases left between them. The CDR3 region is CASSLGTSPNQPQHF. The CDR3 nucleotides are TGTGCCAGCAGCCTTGGGACATCTCCCAATCAGCCCCAGCATTTT.

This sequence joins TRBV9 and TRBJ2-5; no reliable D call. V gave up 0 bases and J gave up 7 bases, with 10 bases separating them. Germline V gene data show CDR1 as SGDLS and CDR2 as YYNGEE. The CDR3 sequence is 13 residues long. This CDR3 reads CASSVEKFGTQYF. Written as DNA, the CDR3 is TGTGCCAGCAGCGTAGAGAAGTTCGGGACCCAGTACTTC.